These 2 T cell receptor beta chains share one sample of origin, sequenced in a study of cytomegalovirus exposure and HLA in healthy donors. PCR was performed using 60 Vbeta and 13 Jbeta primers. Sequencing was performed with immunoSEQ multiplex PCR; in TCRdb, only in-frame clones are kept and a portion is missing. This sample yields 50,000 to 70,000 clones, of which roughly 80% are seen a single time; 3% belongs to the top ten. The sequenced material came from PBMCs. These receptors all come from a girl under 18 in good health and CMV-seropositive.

The CDR3 is CASSEERSSYNEQFF. CDR3 sequence (DNA): TGTGCCAGCAGTGAAGAGCGAAGCTCCTACAATGAGCAGTTCTTC. V and J are TRBV6-1 and TRBJ2-1; no definite D call. Germline V gene lookup returns CDR1 MNHNS and CDR2 SASEGT. The V end lost 1 base, the J end lost 0 bases, and 7 bases lay between the germline ends. CDR3 size: 15 residues.

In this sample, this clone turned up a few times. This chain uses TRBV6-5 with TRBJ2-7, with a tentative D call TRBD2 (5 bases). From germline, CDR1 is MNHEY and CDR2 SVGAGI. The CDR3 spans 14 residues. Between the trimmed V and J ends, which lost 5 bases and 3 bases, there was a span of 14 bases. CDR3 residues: CASSPEGALYEQYF. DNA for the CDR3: TGTGCCAGCAGTCCTGAGGGAGCCCTCTACGAGCAGTACTTC.